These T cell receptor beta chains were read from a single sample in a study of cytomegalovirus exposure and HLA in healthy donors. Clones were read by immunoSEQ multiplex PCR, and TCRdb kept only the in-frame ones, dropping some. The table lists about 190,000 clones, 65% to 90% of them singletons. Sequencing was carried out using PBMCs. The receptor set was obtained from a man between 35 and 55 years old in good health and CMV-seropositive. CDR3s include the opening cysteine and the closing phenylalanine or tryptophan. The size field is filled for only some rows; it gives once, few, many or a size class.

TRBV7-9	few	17	CASSLDLTGSGANVLTF
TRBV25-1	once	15	CASSGGTGGLSPLHF
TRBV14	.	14	CASSQLRVGYGYTF
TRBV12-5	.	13	CASGLVQAGEQYF
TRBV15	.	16	CATSRDSKRGELEQFF
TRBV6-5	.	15	CASSYETDGYGKLFF
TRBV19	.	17	CASTHDSWTGEHTEAFF
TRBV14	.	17	CASSQWTSGGGTDTQYF
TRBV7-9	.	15	CSSSFRGGPYNEQFF
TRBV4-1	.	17	CASSQTSGGANTDTQYF
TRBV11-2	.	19	CASSLGADLTVPGANVLTF
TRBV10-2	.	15	CASSDGGQGNQPQHF
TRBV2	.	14	CASSESFGLDGYTF
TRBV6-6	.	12	CASSREDWGYTF
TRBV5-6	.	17	CASSFRSQAPHQETQYF